These T cell receptor beta chains were read from a single sample in a study of shared clonotypes between healthy human individuals. The repertoire was sequenced with immunoSEQ multiplex PCR; TCRdb's copy has only in-frame clones and lacks some. The sample carries around 1,900,000 clones, about 94% recorded once. Material: naive CD8+ T cells from PBMCs. The receptors come from a man between 18 and 29 years old in good health. Some clones in this sample may be carry-over from other donors' samples. Each CDR3 is given with its conserved first and last residue. The D gene is left open where the match is weak. Expanded clones get a size class; other rows say once, few or many, or leave the size out.

NA	NA	TRBJ1-5	TRBV4-2	16	TGTGCCAGCAGCCCGGCGCGGGGTAGGTCCAAGTTGCCCCAGCATTTT	CASSPARGRSKLPQHF
NA	NA	TRBJ2-2	TRBV28	16	TGTGCCAGCAGTTTAAGACAGTATTCGAACACCGGGGAGCTGTTTTTT	CASSLRQYSNTGELFF
NA	NA	TRBJ2-1	TRBV11-2	11	TGTGCCAGCAGCTTGGACAATGAGCAGTTCTTC	CASSLDNEQFF
NA	NA	TRBJ2-7	TRBV29-1	12	TGCAGCGCATATGGGACATCCTACGAGCAGTACTTC	CSAYGTSYEQYF
TRBD2	NA	TRBJ2-5	TRBV4-1	16	TGCGCCAGCAGCCAAGTACTAGCGGGAGGATTGGAGACCCAGTACTTC	CASSQVLAGGLETQYF
NA	once	TRBJ1-1	TRBV4-3	14	TGCGCCAGCAGCCAAGATGGGGGAGGCACTGAAGCTTTCTTT	CASSQDGGGTEAFF
NA	NA	TRBJ2-7	TRBV27	14	TGTGCCAGCAGTTTTCACAGTGGTGCCTACGAGCAGTACTTC	CASSFHSGAYEQYF
NA	NA	TRBJ1-3	TRBV29-1	11	TGCAGCGTCCGTTCCGGAAACACCATATATTTT	CSVRSGNTIYF
NA	NA	TRBJ2-7	TRBV4-3	14	TGCGCCAGCAGCCCAAGGCGGGCGACCTACGAGCAGTACTTC	CASSPRRATYEQYF
TRBD1	NA	TRBJ1-3	TRBV2	12	TGTGCCAGCAGGGACAGGGTGGACACCATATATTTT	CASRDRVDTIYF
TRBD2	NA	TRBJ2-1	TRBV6-5	15	TGTGCCAGCAGTTACTCTGGCGGGAGCAGTGATGAGCAGTTCTTC	CASSYSGGSSDEQFF
NA	once	TRBJ2-7	TRBV4-2	14	TGTGCCAGCAGCGTTGACGGAGGCTCCTACGAGCAGTACTTC	CASSVDGGSYEQYF
TRBD1	NA	TRBJ2-7	TRBV9	14	TGTGCCAGCAGCGTCGGGACAGGGGGTCGGGAGCAGTACTTC	CASSVGTGGREQYF
NA	NA	TRBJ2-3	TRBV27	15	TGTGCCAGCAGTTTATGGACCTCCCCGGCGGATACGCAGTATTTT	CASSLWTSPADTQYF
TRBD1	NA	TRBJ2-1	TRBV7-9	15	TGTGCCAGCAGCCCACGGACAGGGACCCACAATGAGCAGTTCTTC	CASSPRTGTHNEQFF
NA	NA	TRBJ1-2	TRBV7-9	14	TGTGCCAGCAGCTTAGGGACAAGTTGGAATGGCTACACCTTC	CASSLGTSWNGYTF
TRBD1	once	TRBJ1-2	TRBV5-4	14	TGTGCCAGCAGCACTAGGACAGGGAGCTATGGCTACACCTTC	CASSTRTGSYGYTF
NA	NA	TRBJ1-5	TRBV12-1	18	TGTCCCCAGAAGTTGGAGCCGACCTATGACAGGGACAATCAGCCCCAGCATTTT	CPQKLEPTYDRDNQPQHF
NA	NA	TRBJ2-2	TRBV28	13	TGTGCCAGCGCCTGGGGGGTGGCCGGGGAGCTGTTTTTT	CASAWGVAGELFF
TRBD1	NA	TRBJ2-3	TRBV15	18	TGTGCCACCAGCGCAGATGCCACCACAGGGGGCAAGACAGATACGCAGTATTTT	CATSADATTGGKTDTQYF
TRBD2	NA	TRBJ2-2	TRBV6-5	15	TGTGCCAGCAGTTACTCTCGGGAGGGAACCGGGGAGCTGTTTTTT	CASSYSREGTGELFF
TRBD1	NA	TRBJ1-1	TRBV28	15	TGTGCCAGCAGTTTCCCCGGGACAGGAGACACTGAAGCTTTCTTT	CASSFPGTGDTEAFF
NA	NA	TRBJ2-7	TRBV11-2	12	TGTGCCAGCAGCTTACTTCGGGGGGAGCAGTACTTC	CASSLLRGEQYF
NA	NA	TRBJ2-7	TRBV15	14	TGTGCCACCAGCATGACCCAGGGGTCCGACGAGCAGTACTTC	CATSMTQGSDEQYF
NA	few	TRBJ1-1	TRBV4-1	14	TGCGCCAGCAGCCAAGTTTCCCTGAACACTGAAGCTTTCTTT	CASSQVSLNTEAFF
NA	NA	TRBJ2-7	TRBV28	16	TGTGCCAGCAGCTTCCCCGGGACCGCGAGCTCCTACGAGCAGTACTTC	CASSFPGTASSYEQYF
NA	NA	TRBJ2-1	TRBV27	12	TGTGCCAGCAGTTGGAACTCGTATGAGCAGTTCTTC	CASSWNSYEQFF
TRBD1	NA	TRBJ2-2	TRBV5-4	15	TGTGCCAGCAGCTTTCGTCAGGGGGACACCGGGGAGCTGTTTTTT	CASSFRQGDTGELFF
NA	NA	TRBJ2-1	TRBV6-6	13	TGTGCCAGCAGTTACTCAACAGACAATGAGCAGTTCTTC	CASSYSTDNEQFF
TRBD2	NA	TRBJ2-1	TRBV15	16	TGTGCCACCAGCAGAGCCCCCGGGGGGACTTTGAATGAGCAGTTCTTC	CATSRAPGGTLNEQFF
TRBD1	NA	TRBJ1-2	TRBV2	15	TGTGCCAGCAGTTTGGGACAGGGGCCCTACTATGGCTACACCTTC	CASSLGQGPYYGYTF
NA	NA	TRBJ2-5	TRBV4-3	16	TGCGCCAGCAGCCCAACGCATAAAACTAGTGAAGAGACCCAGTACTTC	CASSPTHKTSEETQYF
NA	once	TRBJ1-2	TRBV5-6	14	TGTGCCAGCAGCGTGGTGGGCAGTAACTATGGCTACACCTTC	CASSVVGSNYGYTF
NA	NA	TRBJ1-2	TRBV2	14	TGTGCCAGCAGTCCTTTTGGGAACCCCTATGGCTACACCTTC	CASSPFGNPYGYTF
NA	NA	TRBJ2-1	TRBV27	15	TGTGCCAGCAATTGGAGGAGGGGGCTACAAAATGAGCAGTTCTTC	CASNWRRGLQNEQFF
TRBD2	NA	TRBJ2-5	TRBV28	14	TGTGCCAGCAGTTTAATAGCGGGACAAGAGACCCAGTACTTC	CASSLIAGQETQYF
TRBD1	NA	TRBJ1-5	TRBV9	14	TGTGCCAGCAGCCCAGGGGGTTTTAACCAGCCCCAGCATTTT	CASSPGGFNQPQHF
NA	NA	TRBJ2-1	TRBV28	12	TGTGCCAGCAGCCGAGCGGGCCATGAGCAGTTCTTC	CASSRAGHEQFF
NA	NA	TRBJ1-3	TRBV6-5	16	TGTGCCAGCAGTTACTTCGACAGAAGCTCTGGAAACACCATATATTTT	CASSYFDRSSGNTIYF
NA	NA	TRBJ1-4	TRBV11-2	15	TGTGCCAGCAGCTTATCAGGGAATTCTAATGAAAAACTGTTTTTT	CASSLSGNSNEKLFF
TRBD1	NA	TRBJ1-5	TRBV10-3	17	TGTGCCATCAGTGCAGTACAGGGGGTTGGTCGCAATCAGCCCCAGCATTTT	CAISAVQGVGRNQPQHF
TRBD2	NA	TRBJ2-7	TRBV27	17	TGTGCCAGCAGTTACTCCCCGGGACTAGCGGGAAGCTACGAGCAGTACTTC	CASSYSPGLAGSYEQYF
TRBD1	NA	TRBJ2-5	TRBV4-1	16	TGCGCCAGCAGCAACAGGGGGCAGGGTTCGGGGGAGACCCAGTACTTC	CASSNRGQGSGETQYF
TRBD2	NA	TRBJ2-2	TRBV30	19	TGTGCCTGGAGTGTACGCCTCTCAACTAGCGGAAGAACCACCGGGGAGCTGTTTTTT	CAWSVRLSTSGRTTGELFF
NA	once	TRBJ2-1	TRBV27	16	TGTGCCAGCAGTTTATATCACAGGAGCTCCTACAATGAGCAGTTCTTC	CASSLYHRSSYNEQFF
NA	NA	TRBJ1-1	TRBV4-3	15	TGCGCCAGCAGCCGGGCTAGGGGCCGGAACACTGAAGCTTTCTTT	CASSRARGRNTEAFF
TRBD1	NA	TRBJ1-3	TRBV19	15	TGTGCCAGTAGTATGGACAGGGGCGCTGGAAACACCATATATTTT	CASSMDRGAGNTIYF
TRBD2	NA	TRBJ2-7	TRBV19	15	TGTGCCAGTAGTATCACTAGCGGGACGTACTACGAGCAGTACTTC	CASSITSGTYYEQYF
NA	NA	TRBJ2-3	TRBV6-1	15	TGTGCCAGCAGTGAGGGGGGCTTTAGCACAGATACGCAGTATTTT	CASSEGGFSTDTQYF
TRBD2	NA	TRBJ2-7	TRBV4-1	14	TGCGCCAGCAGCCTCGGACTAGAAGGCTACGAGCAGTACTTC	CASSLGLEGYEQYF